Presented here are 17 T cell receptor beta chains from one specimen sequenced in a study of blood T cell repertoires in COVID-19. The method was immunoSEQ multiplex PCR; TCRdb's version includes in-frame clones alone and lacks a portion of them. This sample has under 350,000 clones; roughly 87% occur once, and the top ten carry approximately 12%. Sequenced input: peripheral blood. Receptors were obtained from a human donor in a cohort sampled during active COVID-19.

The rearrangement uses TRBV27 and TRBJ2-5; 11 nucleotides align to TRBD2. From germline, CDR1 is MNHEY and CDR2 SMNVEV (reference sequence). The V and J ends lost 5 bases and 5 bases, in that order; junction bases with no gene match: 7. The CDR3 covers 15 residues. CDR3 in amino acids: CASSHGLAGTETQYF. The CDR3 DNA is TGTGCCAGCAGTCACGGACTAGCGGGTACGGAGACCCAGTACTTC.

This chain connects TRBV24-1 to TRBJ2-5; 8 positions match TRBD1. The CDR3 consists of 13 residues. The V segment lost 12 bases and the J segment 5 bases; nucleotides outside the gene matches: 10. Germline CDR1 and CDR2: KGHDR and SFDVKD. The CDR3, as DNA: TGTGCCGCCGGGACAGGAGGAGCGGAGACCCAGTACTTC. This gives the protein CAAGTGGAETQYF.

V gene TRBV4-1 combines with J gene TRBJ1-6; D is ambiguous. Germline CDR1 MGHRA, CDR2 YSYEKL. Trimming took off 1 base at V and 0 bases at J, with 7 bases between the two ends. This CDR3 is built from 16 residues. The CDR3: CASSQVDFSYNSPLHF. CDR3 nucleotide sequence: TGCGCCAGCAGCCAAGTAGATTTCTCCTATAATTCACCCCTCCACTTT.

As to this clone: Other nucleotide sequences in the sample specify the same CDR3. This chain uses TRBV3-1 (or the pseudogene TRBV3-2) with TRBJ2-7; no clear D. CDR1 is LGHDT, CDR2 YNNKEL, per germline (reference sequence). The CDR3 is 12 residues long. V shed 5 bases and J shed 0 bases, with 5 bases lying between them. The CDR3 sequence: CASSFSSYEQYF. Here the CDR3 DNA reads TGTGCCAGCAGCTTCAGCTCCTACGAGCAGTACTTC.

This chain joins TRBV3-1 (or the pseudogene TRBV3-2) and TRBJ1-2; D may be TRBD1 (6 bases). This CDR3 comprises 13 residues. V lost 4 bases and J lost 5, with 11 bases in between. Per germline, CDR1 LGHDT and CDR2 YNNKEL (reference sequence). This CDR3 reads CASSPTGLYGYTF. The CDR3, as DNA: TGTGCCAGCAGCCCAACAGGGCTATATGGCTACACCTTC.

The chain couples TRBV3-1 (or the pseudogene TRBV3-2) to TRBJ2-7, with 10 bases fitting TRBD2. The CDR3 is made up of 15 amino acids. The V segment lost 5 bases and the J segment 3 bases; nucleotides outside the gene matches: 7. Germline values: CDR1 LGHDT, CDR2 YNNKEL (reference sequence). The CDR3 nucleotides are TGTGCCAGCAGCTCCGGGACTAGCGTCGACTACGAGCAGTACTTC. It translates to CASSSGTSVDYEQYF.

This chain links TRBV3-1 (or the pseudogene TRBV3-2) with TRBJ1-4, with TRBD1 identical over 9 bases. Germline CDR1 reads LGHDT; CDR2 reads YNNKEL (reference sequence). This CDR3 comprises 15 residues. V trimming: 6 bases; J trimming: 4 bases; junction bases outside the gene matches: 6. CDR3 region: CASRLGTGINEKLFF. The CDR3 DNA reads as TGTGCCAGCAGACTGGGGACAGGGATTAATGAAAAACTGTTTTTT.

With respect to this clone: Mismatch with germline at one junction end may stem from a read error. The CDR3 nucleotides read TGTGCCAGCAGCCTGGACCCGGGACAGAACTACAATGAGCAGCTCTTC. It codes for CASSLDPGQNYNEQLF. This rearrangement joins TRBV5-6 to TRBJ2-1; 7 nucleotides line up with TRBD1. Germline V gene data show CDR1 as SGHDT and CDR2 as YYEEEE. The length of the CDR3 is 16 residues.

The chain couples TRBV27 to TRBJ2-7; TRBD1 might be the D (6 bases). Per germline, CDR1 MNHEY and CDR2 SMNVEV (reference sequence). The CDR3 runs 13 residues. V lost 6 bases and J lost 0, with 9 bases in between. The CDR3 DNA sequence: TGTGCCAGCAGCCGGACAGTCTCCTACGAGCAGTACTTC. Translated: CASSRTVSYEQYF.

CDR3 nucleotide sequence: TGCGCCAGCAGCGAACAGGGGAACGGTGGTGAGCAGTTCTTC. Amino acids: CASSEQGNGGEQFF. V usage is TRBV5-1 and J usage is TRBJ2-1; 7 bases are shared with TRBD1. Trimming took 4 bases from V and 9 from J; bases not matched to a gene: 10. Germline V gives CDR1 SGHRS, CDR2 YFSETQ. The CDR3 is made up of 14 amino acids.

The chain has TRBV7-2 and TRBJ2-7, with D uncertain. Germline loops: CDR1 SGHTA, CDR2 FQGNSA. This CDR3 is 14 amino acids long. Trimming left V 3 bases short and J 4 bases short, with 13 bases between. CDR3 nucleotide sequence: TGTGCCAGCAGCTTTTCCTCCCCCTCTTACGAGCAGTACTTC. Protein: CASSFSSPSYEQYF.

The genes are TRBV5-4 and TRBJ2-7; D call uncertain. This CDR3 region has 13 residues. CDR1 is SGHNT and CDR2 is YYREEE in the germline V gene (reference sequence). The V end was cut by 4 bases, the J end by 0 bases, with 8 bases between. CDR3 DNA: TGTGCCAGCAGCCCCTACCGCTCCTACGAGCAGTACTTC. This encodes CASSPYRSYEQYF. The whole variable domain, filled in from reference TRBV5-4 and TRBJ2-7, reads ETGVTQSPTHLIKTRGQQVTLRCSSQSGHNTVSWYQQALGQGPQFIFQYYREEENGRGNFPPRFSGLQFPNYSSELNVNALELDDSALYLCASSPYRSYEQYFGPGTRLTVT.

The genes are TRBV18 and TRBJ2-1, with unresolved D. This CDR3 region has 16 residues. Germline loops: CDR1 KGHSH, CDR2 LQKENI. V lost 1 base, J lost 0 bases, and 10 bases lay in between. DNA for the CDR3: TGTGCCAGCTCACCACTGCCGTGGAGCTCCTACAATGAGCAGTTCTTC. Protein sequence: CASSPLPWSSYNEQFF.

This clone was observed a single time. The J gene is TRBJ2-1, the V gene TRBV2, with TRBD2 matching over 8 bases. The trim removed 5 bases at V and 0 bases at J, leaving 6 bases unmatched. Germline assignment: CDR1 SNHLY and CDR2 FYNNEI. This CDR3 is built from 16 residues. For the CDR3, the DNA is TGTGCCAGCAGTCGGGAGGGGCGGAGCTCCTACAATGAGCAGTTCTTC. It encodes CASSREGRSSYNEQFF.

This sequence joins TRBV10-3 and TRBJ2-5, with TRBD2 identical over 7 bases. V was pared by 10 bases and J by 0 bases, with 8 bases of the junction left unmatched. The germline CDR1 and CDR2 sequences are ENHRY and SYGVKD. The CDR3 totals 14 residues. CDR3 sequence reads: CATRKAGNQETQYF. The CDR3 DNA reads TGTGCCACGCGTAAAGCGGGGAACCAAGAGACCCAGTACTTC.

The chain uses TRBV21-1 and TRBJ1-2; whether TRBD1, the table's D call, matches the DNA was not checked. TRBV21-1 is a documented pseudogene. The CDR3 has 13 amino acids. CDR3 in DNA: TGTGCCAGCAGCATTACAGGGAAAGATGGCTACACCTTC. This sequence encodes CASSITGKDGYTF.

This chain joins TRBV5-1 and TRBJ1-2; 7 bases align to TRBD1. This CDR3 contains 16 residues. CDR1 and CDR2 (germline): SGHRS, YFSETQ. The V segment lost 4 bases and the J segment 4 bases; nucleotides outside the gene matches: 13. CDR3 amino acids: CASSPMTTGTVYGYTF. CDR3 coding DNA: TGCGCCAGCAGCCCAATGACGACCGGGACAGTCTATGGCTACACCTTC.